The 2 T cell receptor beta chains in this list originate from one sample, sequenced in a study of neurological immune-mediated disorders. TCRdb ran MiXCR on the 5' RACE reads and lists one entry per CDR3 protein. The data show tens of thousands of distinct CDR3 sequences, roughly 10% seen once. This sample's time point: longitudinal time-point 1 (baseline). What was sequenced was PBMCs. The receptors shown here come from a man aged 30 to 45 in good health.

This clonotype turned up a few times. J is TRBJ2-2 and V is TRBV19; 7 nucleotides match TRBD2. Germline V lookup: CDR1 LNHDA, CDR2 SQIVND (reference sequence). V trimming: 6 bases; J trimming: 5 bases; junction bases outside the gene matches: 9. The CDR3 contains 15 residues. The CDR3 reads CASRPGGYLTGELFF. In nucleotides, the CDR3 is TGTGCCAGTAGACCGGGAGGATATTTAACCGGGGAGCTGTTTTTT. The full variable domain, its missing parts supplied by reference TRBV19 and TRBJ2-2, is DGGITQSPKYLFRKEGQNVTLSCEQNLNHDAMYWYRQDPGQGLRLIYYSQIVNDFQKGDIAEGYSVSREKKESFPLTVTSAQKNPTAFYLCASRPGGYLTGELFFGEGSRLTVL.

This clonotype was picked up many times. V is TRBV9 and J is TRBJ2-7; 9 bases map to TRBD1. Germline V gives CDR1 SGDLS, CDR2 YYNGEE. The length of the CDR3 is 14 residues. V lost 2 bases and J lost 5; bases outside the gene matches: 5. CDR3 amino acids: CASSVGTGNDEQYF. CDR3 bases: TGTGCCAGCAGCGTCGGGACAGGGAATGACGAGCAGTACTTC.